The clone carrying this T cell receptor (beta chain) is a singleton in its sample. Its antigen remains unknown. The sample holds other DNA sequences that translate to the same CDR3. As defined, naive CD8 cells were CD45RO-negative and positively selected for CCR7, with terminally differentiated effector memory CD45RA+ cells excluded. A deep-level run was used for the assay. Several immunoSEQ 96-well plates shared each subset's DNA, each plate a replicate. The table came from immunoSEQ multiplex PCR; TCRdb's copy has only in-frame clones and leaves some out. The top ten clones hold approximately 1.6% of a sample with approximately 2,000,000 clones, 90% to 95% of them seen once. These data originate in a study of shared clonotypes between healthy human individuals. Study results and limitations: Across subsets, estimated richness was generally greater for naive than for memory populations. Some naive CD4 clonotypes, roughly 4.8%, turned up in common across four donors.

CDR1 SGDLS and CDR2 YYNGEE come from the germline V gene. The CDR3 consists of 13 residues. V was clipped by 3 bases and J by 1 base, with 8 bases between them. The rearrangement uses TRBV9 and TRBJ2-7; D is uncertain. The specimen was naive CD8+ T cells from PBMCs. This receptor was identified in a man younger than 35 in good health. Some clones in this sample may be carry-over from other donors' samples. The CDR3 nucleotides are TGTGCCAGCAGCGATAGGGATTCCTACGAGCAGTACTTC. This translates into CASSDRDSYEQYF.